This passage covers 13 T cell receptor beta chains from one sample sequenced in a study of blood T cell repertoires in COVID-19. TCRdb keeps only in-frame clones here, not all; method: immunoSEQ multiplex PCR. The profile shows tens of thousands of clones, approximately 89% of them singletons. The sequenced sample was peripheral blood. Receptors were obtained from a human donor with acute or convalescent COVID-19. The donor label of this sample is uncertain.

The rearrangement links TRBV5-1 to TRBJ2-7; TRBD2 agrees at 10 bases. J gave up 2 bases and V 4 bases, and 9 bases lay outside the gene matches. This CDR3 is built from 16 residues. Germline assignment: CDR1 SGHRS and CDR2 YFSETQ. The CDR3, as DNA: TGCGCCAGCAGCGCATCTAGCGGGGGTTATGCCTACGAGCAGTACTTC. It translates to CASSASSGGYAYEQYF.

The V and J genes are TRBV5-5 and TRBJ1-5; 11 bases are shared with TRBD1. Looked up from germline, CDR1 is SGHKS and CDR2 is YYEKEE (reference sequence). Losses at the gene ends were 3 bases for V and 6 bases for J; bases not matched to a gene: 8. CDR3 length equals 16 residues. The CDR3 protein is CASSSGQGASSQPQHF. The CDR3 nucleotides are TGTGCCAGCAGCTCCGGACAGGGGGCGTCCAGTCAGCCCCAGCATTTT. Filled out from reference TRBV5-5 and TRBJ1-5, the complete variable domain reads DAGVTQSPTHLIKTRGQQVTLRCSPISGHKSVSWYQQVLGQGPQFIFQYYEKEERGRGNFPDRFSARQFPNYSSELNVNALLLGDSALYLCASSSGQGASSQPQHFGDGTRLSIL.

V is TRBV30 and J is TRBJ1-2, with D tentatively TRBD1 (5 bases). V lost 3 bases to trimming and J lost 10 bases, with 12 bases between them. The CDR3 has 11 amino acids. The germline gives CDR1 GTSNPN, CDR2 SVGIG (reference sequence). CDR3 region: CAWSQSRVYTF. CDR3 bases: TGTGCCTGGAGCCAATCCAGGGTCTACACCTTC.

V is TRBV29-1 and J is TRBJ2-7; 8 bases line up with TRBD1. The germline V gene has CDR1 SQVTM and CDR2 ANQGSEA. The length of the CDR3 is 15 residues. V was pared by 6 bases and J by 1 base, with 11 bases of the junction left unmatched. In DNA, the CDR3 is TGCAGCGTGGGCAGGAGGACAGGGCTTTCCTACGAGCAGTACTTC. It codes for CSVGRRTGLSYEQYF.

The table lists this clone with a few counts. The chain links TRBV10-3 to TRBJ1-2; 9 nucleotides align to TRBD1. CDR1 ENHRY and CDR2 SYGVKD come from the germline V gene. The CDR3 spans 14 residues. The J segment lost 3 bases and the V segment lost 3 bases, leaving 2 bases of the junction unmatched. The CDR3 DNA reads TGTGCCATCAGTGACCGGGACAGGGACTATGGCTACACCTTC. It specifies CAISDRDRDYGYTF.

This clone was detected only once. The rearrangement uses TRBV29-1 and TRBJ1-4; D remains ambiguous. The CDR3 contains 11 residues. Germline values: CDR1 SQVTM, CDR2 ANQGSEA. V was cut by 4 bases and J by 8 bases, with 8 bases left in between. The CDR3 sequence is CSVVSREKLFF. DNA of the CDR3: TGCAGCGTTGTATCCCGGGAAAAACTGTTTTTT.

The rearrangement uses TRBV5-4 and TRBJ2-1; possibly TRBD1 for D (6 bases). Germline-derived CDR1 and CDR2 are SGHNT and YYREEE (reference sequence). The CDR3 length is 16 residues. Trimming stripped 0 bases from V and 2 bases from J, with 12 bases between. The CDR3 protein is CASSLASGDPYNEQFF. Here the CDR3 DNA reads TGTGCCAGCAGCTTGGCATCAGGGGACCCCTACAATGAGCAGTTCTTC.

This chain connects TRBV5-4 to TRBJ2-6, with 7 bases aligning to TRBD1. The CDR3 spans 16 residues. Germline CDR1 SGHNT, CDR2 YYREEE (reference sequence). The V gene end was trimmed by 4 bases and the J gene end by 1 base; junction bases not matched to a gene: 5. The CDR3 loop reads CASSPGQSSGANVLTF. The CDR3 DNA reads as TGTGCCAGCAGCCCGGGACAGTCTTCTGGGGCCAACGTCCTGACTTTC.

The gene calls are TRBV3-1 (or the pseudogene TRBV3-2) and TRBJ1-5, with TRBD1 matching 9 bases. The CDR3 runs 17 residues. In germline, CDR1 is LGHDT, CDR2 YNNKEL (reference sequence). V was pared by 0 bases and J by 4 bases, with 7 bases of the junction left unmatched. The CDR3 DNA follows: TGTGCCAGCAGCCAAGACGGGTCCGGGACAGGGAATCAGCCCCAGCATTTT. This sequence encodes CASSQDGSGTGNQPQHF.

The rearrangement joins TRBV4-1 to TRBJ2-5; no clear D. This CDR3 region has 16 residues. V lost 0 bases to trimming and J lost 5 bases, with 16 bases between them. CDR1 and CDR2 from the germline V gene are MGHRA and YSYEKL. This chain's CDR3 is CASSQDPPQVFETQYF. CDR3 in DNA: TGCGCCAGCAGCCAAGATCCCCCCCAGGTATTCGAGACCCAGTACTTC.

The rearrangement uses TRBV28 and TRBJ1-6, with D perhaps TRBD1 (6 bases). CDR3 length: 15 amino acids. From germline, CDR1 is MDHEN and CDR2 SYDVKM. Trimming removed 5 bases at V and 9 bases at J, with 17 bases between. The CDR3 nucleotides read TGTGCCAGCAGTCCCGGGGTTCAGGGGAGTTCACCCCTCCACTTT. Translating it yields CASSPGVQGSSPLHF. Based on the CDR3 plus reference TRBV28 and TRBJ1-6, the full variable domain is DVKVTQSSRYLVKRTGEKVFLECVQDMDHENMFWYRQDPGLGLRLIYFSYDVKMKEKGDIPEGYSVSREKKERFSLILESASTNQTSMYLCASSPGVQGSSPLHFGNGTRLTVT.

The chain links TRBV19 to TRBJ1-3, with 10 bases identical to TRBD1. Germline lookup yields CDR1 LNHDA and CDR2 SQIVND (reference sequence). The CDR3 runs 18 residues. J lost 1 base, V lost 7 bases, and 13 bases had no gene match. DNA of the CDR3: TGTGCCAGTACCTCCCTCGGGACAGGGGCCTTATCTGGAAACACCATATATTTT. Translating it yields CASTSLGTGALSGNTIYF.

The rearrangement uses TRBV5-5 and TRBJ2-7, with TRBD1 as a possible D gene (5 bases). V lost 0 bases and J lost 1, with 14 bases in between. The CDR3 spans 16 residues. Germline V CDR1 and CDR2: SGHKS, YYEKEE (reference sequence). CDR3 DNA sequence: TGTGCCAGCAGCTTGGGAGCAGGGTCCCCTTCCTACGAGCAGTACTTC. Encoded protein: CASSLGAGSPSYEQYF.